The 20 T cell receptor beta chains listed next were all sequenced from one sample in a study of beta chain features in type 1 diabetes. All of the isolated RNA was reverse transcribed, so expressed TCRB transcripts were sequenced. Sequencing was performed with immunoSEQ multiplex PCR; in TCRdb, only in-frame clones are kept and a portion is missing. The sample has almost 350,000 clones, roughly a fifth seen once. Sequenced sample: naive CD4+ T cells from blood. These receptors originate from a woman aged 18-30 years in good health.

The chain recombines TRBV29-1 with TRBJ2-1; D may be TRBD2 (5 bases). The V gene lost 2 bases and the J gene lost 9 bases, with 17 bases spanning the gap. The CDR3 consists of 14 residues. Germline V CDR1 and CDR2: SQVTM, ANQGSEA. In DNA, the CDR3 is TGCAGCGTTGAATATAAGCGGAGAGGTGGTGAGCAGTTCTTC. This sequence encodes CSVEYKRRGGEQFF.

The rearrangement joins TRBV6-5 to TRBJ2-5; a possible D gene is TRBD1 (5 bases). This CDR3 is built from 14 residues. Trimming stripped 1 base from V and 0 bases from J, with 6 bases between. The germline V gene encodes CDR1 MNHEY and CDR2 SVGAGI. The CDR3 loop is CASSYLQDQETQYF. As DNA, the CDR3 is TGTGCCAGCAGTTACTTACAGGACCAAGAGACCCAGTACTTC.

This clone was observed a handful of times. The rearrangement uses TRBV29-1 and TRBJ2-3; TRBD1 matches 7 bases. Germline V gene lookup returns CDR1 SQVTM and CDR2 ANQGSEA. The length of the CDR3 is 13 residues. The junction had 2 bases not matched to a gene; V was cut back by 3 bases and J by 2 bases. The CDR3 loop is CSVDQGVTDTQYF. In DNA form, the CDR3 reads TGCAGCGTTGACCAGGGGGTCACAGATACGCAGTATTTT.

The chain is built from TRBV19 and TRBJ2-3; TRBD2 matches 11 bases. The length of the CDR3 is 15 residues. Per the germline V gene, CDR1 is LNHDA and CDR2 is SQIVND (reference sequence). With V trimmed by 3 bases and J by 6 bases, 5 bases remained unmatched. The CDR3 sequence: CASSIVTSGADTQYF. The CDR3 nucleotides read TGTGCCAGTAGTATCGTGACTAGCGGGGCCGATACGCAGTATTTT. Together with reference TRBV19 and TRBJ2-3, the CDR3 gives the full variable domain: DGGITQSPKYLFRKEGQNVTLSCEQNLNHDAMYWYRQDPGQGLRLIYYSQIVNDFQKGDIAEGYSVSREKKESFPLTVTSAQKNPTAFYLCASSIVTSGADTQYFGPGTRLTVL.

This clone was found a few times. The rearrangement uses TRBV7-6 and TRBJ1-2; the match to TRBD1 covers 10 bases. The length of the CDR3 is 14 residues. From germline, CDR1 is SGHVS and CDR2 FNYEAQ. V trimming: 5 bases; J trimming: 5 bases; junction bases outside the gene matches: 5. The CDR3, as DNA: TGTGCCAGCAGCCCAAGACAGGGGGCGTATGGCTACACCTTC. The encoded protein is CASSPRQGAYGYTF.

The V gene is TRBV11-2, the J gene TRBJ1-2; 7 positions agree with TRBD1. The J segment lost 6 bases and the V segment lost 5 bases, leaving 12 bases of the junction unmatched. Germline V CDR1 and CDR2: SGHAT, FQNNGV. The CDR3 sequence is 15 residues long. CDR3 bases: TGTGCCAGCAGCCCGCTACGGGAGGGGGCGAATGGCTACACCTTC. Its protein product is CASSPLREGANGYTF.

This rearrangement joins TRBV2 to TRBJ1-6, with D tentatively TRBD1 (5 bases). This CDR3 has 14 residues. The germline CDR1 and CDR2 sequences are SNHLY and FYNNEI. Trimming pared 7 bases from V and 10 bases from J, leaving 17 bases between. The CDR3, as DNA: TGTGCCAGCACCCCCTTAGGGGAAGCATCACCCCTCCACTTT. It translates to CASTPLGEASPLHF. The complete variable domain, with remaining parts taken from reference TRBV2 and TRBJ1-6, reads EPEVTQTPSHQVTQMGQEVILRCVPISNHLYFYWYRQILGQKVEFLVSFYNNEISEKSEIFDDQFSVERPDGSNFTLKIRSTKLEDSAMYFCASTPLGEASPLHFGNGTRLTVT.

The chain has TRBV29-1 and TRBJ2-3; TRBD1 matches 11 bases. J gave up 5 bases and V 6 bases, and 7 bases lay outside the gene matches. Germline V CDR1 and CDR2: SQVTM, ANQGSEA. The CDR3 is made up of 14 amino acids. CDR3 nucleotides: TGCAGCGTGGCCCCGGGACAGGGGGGAGATACGCAGTATTTT. It specifies CSVAPGQGGDTQYF.

The V gene is TRBV13, the J gene TRBJ2-1; 7 bases fit TRBD1. Trimming cost V 5 bases and J 5 bases; bases outside gene matches: 9. The CDR3 runs to 15 residues. CDR1 is PRHDT, CDR2 FYEKMQ, per germline (reference sequence). The CDR3 DNA reads as TGTGCCAGCAGCCTCAGAGGGACAGAGGACAATGAGCAGTTCTTC. Protein: CASSLRGTEDNEQFF.

In this sample, this clone turned up a few times. This chain joins TRBV19 and TRBJ2-1, with D perhaps TRBD1 (5 bases). V was pared by 9 bases and J by 9 bases, with 18 bases between. This CDR3 comprises 13 residues. Per germline, CDR1 LNHDA and CDR2 SQIVND (reference sequence). The CDR3 loop is CARKPVQGSEQFF. DNA for the CDR3: TGTGCCAGAAAACCGGTTCAGGGCAGTGAGCAGTTCTTC.

The gene calls are TRBV9 and TRBJ1-2; possible D gene TRBD1, 6 bases. Germline V gene sequence: CDR1 SGDLS, CDR2 YYNGEE. The CDR3 is made up of 15 amino acids. V was trimmed by 1 base and J by 5 bases, leaving 15 bases between them. The CDR3 region is CASSVRGQRSYGYTF. The CDR3 nucleotides read TGTGCCAGCAGCGTACGGGGACAAAGGAGTTATGGCTACACCTTC.

V is TRBV9 and J is TRBJ2-3, with 15 bases lining up with TRBD2. The length of the CDR3 is 18 residues. CDR1 SGDLS and CDR2 YYNGEE come from the germline V gene. The ends lost 3 bases at V and 3 bases at J; junction bases unmatched: 8. In DNA, the CDR3 is TGTGCCAGCAGCGAGGGACTAGCGGGAGGAATTTTGACAGATACGCAGTATTTT. Amino acid sequence: CASSEGLAGGILTDTQYF.

The chain couples TRBV5-1 to TRBJ2-2, with a weak D call TRBD1 (6 bases). Germline CDR1 SGHRS, CDR2 YFSETQ. Trimming cost V 5 bases and J 0 bases, with 11 bases left between them. This CDR3 has 15 amino acids. CDR3 nucleotides: TGCGCCAGCAGTTCGTCAGGGGCGAACACCGGGGAGCTGTTTTTT. Translation: CASSSSGANTGELFF. Together with reference TRBV5-1 and TRBJ2-2, the CDR3 gives the full variable domain: KAGVTQTPRYLIKTRGQQVTLSCSPISGHRSVSWYQQTPGQGLQFLFEYFSETQRNKGNFPGRFSGRQFSNSRSEMNVSTLELGDSALYLCASSSSGANTGELFFGEGSRLTVL.

A few counts support this clone. The chain combines TRBV7-2 with TRBJ2-7; 7 bases agree with TRBD1. CDR1 SGHTA and CDR2 FQGNSA come from the germline V gene. CDR3 size: 15 residues. V lost 5 bases to trimming and J lost 3 bases; unmatched junction nucleotides: 10. The CDR3 coding sequence is TGTGCCAGCAGCCCGGGACAGACCCTGATCTACGAGCAGTACTTC. Translation: CASSPGQTLIYEQYF.

A remark on this clone: This CDR3 is also generated by other DNA sequences in the sample. This CDR3 is CASSQLAGITDTQYF. The CDR3 DNA follows: TGTGCCAGCAGCCAACTAGCGGGGATCACAGATACGCAGTATTTT. The chain combines TRBV14 with TRBJ2-3, with TRBD2 matching 9 bases. CDR1 is SGHDN and CDR2 is FVKESK in the germline V gene. V lost 2 bases to trimming and J lost 2 bases; unmatched junction nucleotides: 2. The CDR3 loop spans 15 amino acids.

This clone was counted between two and nine times. V and J are TRBV7-9 and TRBJ2-2; 10 nucleotides line up with TRBD2. J was trimmed by 7 bases and V by 6 bases; bases with no gene match: 17. The CDR3 is 18 residues long. CDR1 and CDR2 (germline): SEHNR, FQNEAQ (reference sequence). The CDR3 loop reads CASRLAPPLAGEIGELFF. The DNA for the CDR3 is TGTGCCAGCAGACTTGCCCCTCCCCTAGCGGGAGAAATCGGGGAGCTGTTTTTT. Filled out from reference TRBV7-9 and TRBJ2-2, the complete variable domain reads DTGVSQNPRHKITKRGQNVTFRCDPISEHNRLYWYRQTLGQGPEFLTYFQNEAQLEKSRLLSDRFSAERPKGSFSTLEIQRTEQGDSAMYLCASRLAPPLAGEIGELFFGEGSRLTVL.

This clone showed up just a few times. The rearrangement joins TRBV2 to TRBJ1-1, with D hard to call. CDR1 SNHLY and CDR2 FYNNEI come from the germline V gene. The CDR3 consists of 10 residues. Trimming cost V 5 bases and J 7 bases, with 5 bases left between them. The CDR3 DNA is TGTGCCAGCAGTTCTTTTGAAGCTTTCTTT. It is translated as CASSSFEAFF. Drawing the rest from reference TRBV2 and TRBJ1-1, the complete variable domain is EPEVTQTPSHQVTQMGQEVILRCVPISNHLYFYWYRQILGQKVEFLVSFYNNEISEKSEIFDDQFSVERPDGSNFTLKIRSTKLEDSAMYFCASSSFEAFFGQGTRLTVV.

This clone was seen once. This rearrangement joins TRBV4-1 to TRBJ2-1; 8 positions agree with TRBD2. With V trimmed by 4 bases and J by 8 bases, 13 bases remained unmatched. The CDR3 has 16 residues. Germline V CDR1 and CDR2: MGHRA, YSYEKL. The CDR3 nucleotides are TGCGCCAGCAGCCGGGGATGGGCGCGGGAGGACGATGAGCAGTTCTTC. It yields the protein CASSRGWAREDDEQFF.

The CDR3 nucleotides are TGCGCCAGCAGCTATGGCGGGAACTATGGCTACACCTTC. Translating it yields CASSYGGNYGYTF. V usage is TRBV5-1 and J usage is TRBJ1-2; D is unresolved. The CDR3 length is 13 residues. With 3 bases removed from V and 2 bases from J, the gap between germline ends came to 8 bases. Per the germline V gene, CDR1 is SGHRS and CDR2 is YFSETQ. The complete variable domain, with remaining parts taken from reference TRBV5-1 and TRBJ1-2, reads KAGVTQTPRYLIKTRGQQVTLSCSPISGHRSVSWYQQTPGQGLQFLFEYFSETQRNKGNFPGRFSGRQFSNSRSEMNVSTLELGDSALYLCASSYGGNYGYTFGSGTRLTVV.

The rearrangement links TRBV27 to TRBJ2-1, with D possibly matching TRBD1 (6 bases). V lost 6 bases and J lost 9, with 12 bases in between. CDR1 MNHEY and CDR2 SMNVEV come from the germline V gene (reference sequence). The CDR3 extends over 12 amino acids. For the CDR3, the DNA is TGTGCCAGCAGCTCCCAGGGGTTTGAGCAGTTCTTC. It yields the protein CASSSQGFEQFF.